This entry features one T cell receptor (beta chain) sequence. What it binds is not known. It was one heparinised blood draw, averaging roughly 0.11 L, that each donor gave. In all sorted populations, purity surpassed 98%. Germline CDR1 and CDR2: SQVTM and ANQGSEA. V was cut by 6 bases and J by 5 bases, with 16 bases left in between. There are 13 residues in the CDR3. This entry comes from a study of beta chain features in type 1 diabetes. Expressed TCRB transcripts got sequenced, as all isolated RNA was reverse transcribed. The method was immunoSEQ multiplex PCR; TCRdb's version includes in-frame clones alone and lacks a portion of them. The table lists roughly 290,000 clones, 15% of them singletons. General study points: A closer apparent resemblance between naive, central memory and Treg TCRB repertoires was seen in patients than in healthy donors. Cells carrying high TCR expression could end up over-represented when cDNA is sequenced. In all four CD4+ subsets, TCRB CDR3 length was significantly, moderately reduced in type 1 diabetes.

Source material: naive CD4+ T cells from blood. The V gene is TRBV29-1, the J gene TRBJ1-1; tentative D call: TRBD1 (5 bases). The receptor comes from a man aged 18 to 29 with type 1 diabetes. CDR3 loop: CSVAGRLETEAFF. The CDR3 bases are TGCAGCGTCGCGGGACGCCTGGAGACTGAAGCTTTCTTT.